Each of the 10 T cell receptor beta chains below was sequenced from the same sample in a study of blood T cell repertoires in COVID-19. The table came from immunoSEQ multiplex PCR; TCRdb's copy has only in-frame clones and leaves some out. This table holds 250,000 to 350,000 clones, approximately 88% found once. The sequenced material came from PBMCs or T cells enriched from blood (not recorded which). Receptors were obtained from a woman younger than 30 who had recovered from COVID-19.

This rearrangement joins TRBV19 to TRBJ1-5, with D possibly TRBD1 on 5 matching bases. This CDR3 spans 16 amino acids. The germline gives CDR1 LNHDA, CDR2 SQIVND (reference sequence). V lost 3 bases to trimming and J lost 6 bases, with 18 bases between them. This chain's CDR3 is CASSIEDIPTSQPQHF. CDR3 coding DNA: TGTGCCAGTAGTATCGAGGACATTCCGACCAGTCAGCCCCAGCATTTT.

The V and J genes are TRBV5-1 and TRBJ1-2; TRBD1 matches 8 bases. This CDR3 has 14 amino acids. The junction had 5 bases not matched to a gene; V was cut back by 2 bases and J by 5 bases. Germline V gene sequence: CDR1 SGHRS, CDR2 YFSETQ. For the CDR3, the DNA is TGCGCCAGCAGCTTCGGACAGGGACCGTATGGCTACACCTTC. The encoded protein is CASSFGQGPYGYTF.

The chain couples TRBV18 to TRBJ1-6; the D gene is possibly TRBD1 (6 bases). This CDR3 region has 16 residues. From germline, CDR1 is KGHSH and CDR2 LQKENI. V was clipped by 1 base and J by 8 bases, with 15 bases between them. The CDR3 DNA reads TGTGCCAGCTCACCACGGTTGGGGGCGAGGGATTCACCCCTCCACTTT. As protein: CASSPRLGARDSPLHF.

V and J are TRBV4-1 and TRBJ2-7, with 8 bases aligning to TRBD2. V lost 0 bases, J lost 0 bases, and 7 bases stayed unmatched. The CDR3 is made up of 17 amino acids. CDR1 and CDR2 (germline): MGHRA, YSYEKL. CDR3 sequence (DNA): TGCGCCAGCAGCCAAGAAGGATTAGCGGGAAGCTCCTACGAGCAGTACTTC. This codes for CASSQEGLAGSSYEQYF.

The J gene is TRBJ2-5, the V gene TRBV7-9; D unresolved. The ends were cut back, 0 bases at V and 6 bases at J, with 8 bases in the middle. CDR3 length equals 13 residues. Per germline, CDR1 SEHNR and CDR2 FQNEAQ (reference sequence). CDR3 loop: CASSLAPHQTQYF. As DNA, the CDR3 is TGTGCCAGCAGCTTAGCCCCCCATCAGACCCAGTACTTC.

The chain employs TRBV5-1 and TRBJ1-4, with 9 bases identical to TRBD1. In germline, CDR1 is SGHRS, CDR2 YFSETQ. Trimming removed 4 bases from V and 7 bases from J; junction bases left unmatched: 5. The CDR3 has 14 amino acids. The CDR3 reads CASSEQGALEKLFF. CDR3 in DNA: TGCGCCAGCAGCGAACAGGGGGCTCTTGAAAAACTGTTTTTT.

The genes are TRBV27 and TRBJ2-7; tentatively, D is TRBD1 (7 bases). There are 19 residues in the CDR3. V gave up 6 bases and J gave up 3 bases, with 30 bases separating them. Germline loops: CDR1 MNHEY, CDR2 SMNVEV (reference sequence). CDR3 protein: CASRGVYRGWAGRDYEQYF. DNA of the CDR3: TGTGCCAGCAGGGGCGTCTACAGGGGATGGGCGGGACGAGACTACGAGCAGTACTTC.

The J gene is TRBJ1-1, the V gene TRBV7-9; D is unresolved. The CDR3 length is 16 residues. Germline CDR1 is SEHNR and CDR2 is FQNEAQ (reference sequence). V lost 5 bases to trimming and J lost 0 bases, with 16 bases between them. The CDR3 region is CASSPTRTSLNTEAFF. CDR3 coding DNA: TGTGCCAGCAGCCCAACGCGTACGAGCTTGAACACTGAAGCTTTCTTT.

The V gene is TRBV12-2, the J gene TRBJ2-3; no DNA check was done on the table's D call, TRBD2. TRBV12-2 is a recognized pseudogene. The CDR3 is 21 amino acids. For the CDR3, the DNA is TGTGCAAGTCGCCCCACACACCCTAGCGGGAGGGCCGGGGTGCACCCAGATACGCAGTATTTT. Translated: CASRPTHPSGRAGVHPDTQYF.

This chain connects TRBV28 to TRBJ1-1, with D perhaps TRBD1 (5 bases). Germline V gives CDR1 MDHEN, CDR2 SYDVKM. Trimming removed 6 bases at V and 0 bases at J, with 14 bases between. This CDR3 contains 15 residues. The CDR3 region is CASRPPQGLNTEAFF. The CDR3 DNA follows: TGTGCCAGCAGACCCCCTCAGGGTTTGAACACTGAAGCTTTCTTT.